A single sample is the source of the 30 T cell receptor beta chains below, sequenced in a study of T cell responses to AZD1222 COVID-19 vaccine. Data came from immunoSEQ multiplex PCR; TCRdb stores just in-frame clones and leaves some out. The sample includes tens of thousands of clones, around 90% of them seen just once. Sequenced here: peripheral blood, sampled on day 0 of MenACWY control vaccination. These receptors originate from an adult in good health.

The chain links TRBV7-8 to TRBJ1-1; D remains unclear. The CDR3 runs 12 residues. From germline, CDR1 is SGHVS and CDR2 FQNEAQ. The V and J ends lost 8 bases and 4 bases respectively, with 11 bases between them. CDR3 in amino acids: CASATKGTEAFF. The DNA of the CDR3 is TGTGCCAGCGCCACTAAGGGCACTGAAGCTTTCTTT.

The chain joins TRBV30 to TRBJ2-5; tentative D call: TRBD1 (5 bases). Trimming left V 5 bases short and J 5 bases short, with 12 bases between. Germline values: CDR1 GTSNPN, CDR2 SVGIG (reference sequence). There are 12 residues in the CDR3. CDR3 in amino acids: CAWGAFQETQYF. As DNA, the CDR3 is TGTGCCTGGGGGGCCTTTCAGGAGACCCAGTACTTC.

The genes are TRBV6-5 and TRBJ1-2, with D perhaps matching TRBD1 (5 bases). The ends were cut back, 10 bases at V and 3 bases at J, with 15 bases in the middle. CDR3 length equals 13 residues. Germline assignment: CDR1 MNHEY and CDR2 SVGAGI. The CDR3 sequence is CATFDRGDYGYTF. The CDR3 coding sequence is TGTGCCACGTTCGACCGGGGGGACTATGGCTACACCTTC.

The rearrangement links TRBV5-4 to TRBJ2-3, with D perhaps matching TRBD1 (7 bases). Trimming pared 4 bases from V and 2 bases from J, leaving 17 bases between. Germline CDR1 SGHNT, CDR2 YYREEE (reference sequence). The CDR3 covers 16 residues. As DNA, the CDR3 is TGTGCCAGCAGCCCAGGGGGGCAATCCTACACAGATACGCAGTATTTT. Translation: CASSPGGQSYTDTQYF.

V usage is TRBV3-1 (or the pseudogene TRBV3-2) and J usage is TRBJ2-5; maybe TRBD1 (6 bases). V lost 0 bases and J 1 base, leaving 9 bases between the germline ends. CDR1 and CDR2 from the germline V gene are LGHDT and YNNKEL (reference sequence). The length of the CDR3 is 15 residues. CDR3 loop: CASSQDRTVQETQYF. The CDR3 region has the DNA TGTGCCAGCAGCCAAGATCGGACAGTCCAAGAGACCCAGTACTTC.

In DNA form, the CDR3 reads TGTGCCAGCAGCTTCTACGGGACAGGGAAAGTTTTGTCACCCCTCCACTTT. Translated, it gives CASSFYGTGKVLSPLHF. The V gene is TRBV7-2, the J gene TRBJ1-6; 9 bases agree with TRBD1. The CDR3 has 17 residues. CDR1 and CDR2 from the germline V gene are SGHTA and FQGNSA. V lost 3 bases and J lost 10; bases outside the gene matches: 13.

The chain recombines TRBV6-5 with TRBJ2-5; D remains ambiguous. CDR1 MNHEY and CDR2 SVGAGI come from the germline V gene. V shed 2 bases and J shed 6 bases, with 4 bases lying between them. CDR3 size: 11 residues. Here the CDR3 reads CASSYGKTQYF. The CDR3 DNA follows: TGTGCCAGCAGTTACGGGAAGACCCAGTACTTC.

The chain is built from TRBV7-9 and TRBJ2-7; 9 positions agree with TRBD1. The CDR3 has 14 residues. Germline CDR1 SEHNR, CDR2 FQNEAQ (reference sequence). The J segment lost 2 bases and the V segment lost 6 bases, leaving 5 bases of the junction unmatched. The DNA of the CDR3 is TGTGCCAGCAGTGACAGGGGGAAAGCCTACGAGCAGTACTTC. It encodes CASSDRGKAYEQYF.

The rearrangement uses TRBV3-1 (or the pseudogene TRBV3-2) and TRBJ1-6; tentative D call: TRBD1 (5 bases). The CDR3 is 15 amino acids. V lost 0 bases to trimming and J lost 12 bases, with 15 bases between them. Germline V gives CDR1 LGHDT, CDR2 YNNKEL (reference sequence). The DNA of the CDR3 is TGTGCCAGCAGCCAAGATGGAGGGGCCACCAGACCCCTCCACTTT. It is translated as CASSQDGGATRPLHF.

CDR3 nucleotides: TGCAGCGTTGGGACTCAAGGCTACACCTTC. Protein: CSVGTQGYTF. This chain uses TRBV29-1 with TRBJ1-2; D uncertain. The CDR3 has 10 amino acids. V lost 4 bases and J 8 bases, leaving 8 bases between the germline ends. Germline CDR1 and CDR2: SQVTM and ANQGSEA.

The V gene is TRBV29-1, the J gene TRBJ1-1, with no clear D. The CDR3 covers 12 residues. Germline-derived CDR1 and CDR2 are SQVTM and ANQGSEA. The V end was cut by 0 bases, the J end by 6 bases, with 8 bases between. Here the CDR3 DNA reads TGCAGCGTTGAAGACAGCGCCCCTGAAGCTTTCTTT. Its protein product is CSVEDSAPEAFF.

This chain links TRBV24-1 with TRBJ1-2; D remains ambiguous. With 0 bases removed from V and 4 bases from J, the gap between germline ends came to 8 bases. The CDR3 length is 14 residues. Germline CDR1 reads KGHDR; CDR2 reads SFDVKD. The chain's CDR3 is CATSDLDLSYGYTF. The CDR3 DNA sequence: TGTGCCACCAGTGATTTGGACCTTAGCTATGGCTACACCTTC.

The chain is built from TRBV18 and TRBJ1-1; the D is unclear. CDR1 and CDR2 (germline): KGHSH, LQKENI. This CDR3 region has 14 residues. Trimming cost V 2 bases and J 2 bases, with 9 bases left between them. CDR3 in amino acids: CASSPGQTNTEAFF. The CDR3 bases are TGTGCCAGCTCACCAGGGCAGACTAACACTGAAGCTTTCTTT.

This clone showed up just once. This chain links TRBV6-5 with TRBJ1-2; no clear D. The CDR3 is 13 amino acids. CDR1 MNHEY and CDR2 SVGAGI come from the germline V gene. V lost 7 bases to trimming and J lost 4 bases, with 13 bases between them. The CDR3 is CASTPAGSYGYTF. The CDR3 DNA is TGTGCCAGCACCCCGGCCGGGTCCTATGGCTACACCTTC.

This sequence joins TRBV19 and TRBJ2-3, with 7 positions matching TRBD2. Trimming removed 5 bases from V and 4 bases from J; junction bases left unmatched: 18. Germline CDR1 is LNHDA and CDR2 is SQIVND (reference sequence). This CDR3 has 18 amino acids. The CDR3 DNA reads as TGTGCCAGTAGTTCACCCGGGACTACGTCAGCCCGTCCAGATACGCAGTATTTT. It is translated as CASSSPGTTSARPDTQYF.

The J gene is TRBJ2-3, the V gene TRBV7-2; no firm D call. Germline loops: CDR1 SGHTA, CDR2 FQGNSA. V dropped 2 bases and J dropped 0 bases, with 6 bases sitting between them. The CDR3 totals 14 residues. CDR3 sequence (DNA): TGTGCCAGCAGCTTAACACTTAGCACAGATACGCAGTATTTT. It translates to CASSLTLSTDTQYF.

The V and J genes are TRBV7-9 and TRBJ2-2; D call uncertain. This CDR3 has 12 amino acids. Trimming took off 3 bases at V and 5 bases at J, with 4 bases between the two ends. Germline V gene data show CDR1 as SEHNR and CDR2 as FQNEAQ (reference sequence). CDR3 sequence (DNA): TGTGCCAGCAGCTTGCGAACCGGGGAGCTGTTTTTT. It is translated as CASSLRTGELFF.

This sequence joins TRBV5-5 and TRBJ2-7, with TRBD2 identical over 8 bases. The CDR3 covers 18 residues. V lost 2 bases and J lost 3; bases outside the gene matches: 16. Germline CDR1 SGHKS, CDR2 YYEKEE (reference sequence). CDR3 in amino acids: CASSFSQRESSHRYEQYF. The CDR3 DNA sequence: TGTGCCAGCAGCTTCTCTCAGCGGGAGTCTTCGCATCGCTACGAGCAGTACTTC. Together with reference TRBV5-5 and TRBJ2-7, the CDR3 gives the full variable domain: DAGVTQSPTHLIKTRGQQVTLRCSPISGHKSVSWYQQVLGQGPQFIFQYYEKEERGRGNFPDRFSARQFPNYSSELNVNALLLGDSALYLCASSFSQRESSHRYEQYFGPGTRLTVT.

V is TRBV5-6 and J is TRBJ1-2; 8 bases map to TRBD1. Germline-derived CDR1 and CDR2 are SGHDT and YYEEEE. CDR3 length: 16 residues. V gave up 0 bases and J gave up 8 bases; unmatched junction bases: 12. CDR3 in amino acids: CASSLVGQGAGEGYTF. The CDR3 coding sequence is TGTGCCAGCAGCTTGGTAGGACAGGGTGCAGGTGAAGGCTACACCTTC.

This chain connects TRBV5-1 to TRBJ1-2, with D perhaps TRBD1 (5 bases). CDR1 is SGHRS and CDR2 is YFSETQ in the germline V gene. CDR3 length equals 15 residues. The germline V and J ends were trimmed by 2 bases and 0 bases, with 11 bases remaining between them. The CDR3 loop is CASSFGGEANYGYTF. The DNA of the CDR3 is TGCGCCAGCAGCTTTGGAGGGGAAGCTAACTATGGCTACACCTTC.

The CDR3 DNA is TGTGCCAGCACCCAGGGCTCCCGCTACACCTTC. Its translation is CASTQGSRYTF. The gene calls are TRBV6-5 and TRBJ1-2, with D perhaps matching TRBD1 (5 bases). Trimming took 7 bases from V and 9 from J, leaving 12 bases between them. CDR1 MNHEY and CDR2 SVGAGI come from the germline V gene. The CDR3 loop spans 11 amino acids.

V usage is TRBV27 and J usage is TRBJ2-7, with 7 bases fitting TRBD2. The germline V gene encodes CDR1 MNHEY and CDR2 SMNVEV (reference sequence). The CDR3 covers 15 residues. The trim removed 0 bases at V and 0 bases at J, leaving 2 bases unmatched. The CDR3: CASSLSSGTSYEQYF. The CDR3 nucleotides are TGTGCCAGCAGTTTATCGAGCGGGACCTCCTACGAGCAGTACTTC.

The chain carries TRBV7-9 and TRBJ2-1; D not resolved. Germline CDR1 and CDR2: SEHNR and FQNEAQ (reference sequence). CDR3 length: 18 residues. With 0 bases removed from V and 0 bases from J, the gap between germline ends came to 15 bases. DNA of the CDR3: TGTGCCAGCAGCTTAGCCCCTACGTTTTCCAGCTCCTACAATGAGCAGTTCTTC. Amino acids: CASSLAPTFSSSYNEQFF.

The chain has TRBV9 and TRBJ2-2; 10 nucleotides align to TRBD2. The CDR3 runs to 17 residues. V lost 4 bases to trimming and J lost 4 bases; unmatched junction nucleotides: 10. Germline loops: CDR1 SGDLS, CDR2 YYNGEE. CDR3 DNA: TGTGCCAGCAGCACCTCCGTGACTAGCGGGCCCACCGGGGAGCTGTTTTTT. Translation: CASSTSVTSGPTGELFF.

The chain links TRBV11-3 to TRBJ2-2; TRBD2 matches 11 bases. This CDR3 is 14 amino acids long. Germline V lookup: CDR1 SGHNT, CDR2 YENEEA. V was pared by 8 bases and J by 7 bases, with 6 bases of the junction left unmatched. This CDR3 is CASSGLAGRGELFF. As DNA, the CDR3 is TGTGCCAGCTCCGGACTAGCGGGCCGCGGGGAGCTGTTTTTT.

This sequence joins TRBV29-1 and TRBJ1-2; 7 positions agree with TRBD1. CDR3 length: 13 amino acids. Germline V gives CDR1 SQVTM, CDR2 ANQGSEA. Trimming at V came to 6 bases and at J to 0 bases, leaving 4 bases not matched to a gene. In DNA form, the CDR3 reads TGCAGCGTCCGGACAGGAGCTAACTATGGCTACACCTTC. It specifies CSVRTGANYGYTF.

The chain uses TRBV4-3 and TRBJ2-3, with TRBD1 identical over 9 bases. The junction had 3 bases not matched to a gene; V was cut back by 4 bases and J by 1 base. CDR1 and CDR2 (germline): LGHNA, YSLEER. This CDR3 has 15 residues. CDR3 region: CASSPDRGGTDTQYF. CDR3 DNA sequence: TGCGCCAGCAGCCCGGACAGGGGAGGCACAGATACGCAGTATTTT.

This chain links TRBV11-2 with TRBJ2-7; 11 bases map to TRBD2. The germline gives CDR1 SGHAT, CDR2 FQNNGV. The CDR3 consists of 14 residues. J was trimmed by 2 bases and V by 5 bases; bases with no gene match: 2. This CDR3 is CASSLAGGAYEQYF. In DNA, the CDR3 is TGTGCCAGCAGCCTAGCGGGGGGCGCCTACGAGCAGTACTTC.

This clone was seen once. The rearrangement links TRBV9 to TRBJ2-2; 7 bases fit TRBD1. Losses at the gene ends were 0 bases for V and 1 base for J; bases not matched to a gene: 3. Germline V gene lookup returns CDR1 SGDLS and CDR2 YYNGEE. This CDR3 region has 16 residues. CDR3 nucleotide sequence: TGTGCCAGCAGCGTAGTGGCAGGGGGGAACACCGGGGAGCTGTTTTTT. This sequence encodes CASSVVAGGNTGELFF. Drawing the rest from reference TRBV9 and TRBJ2-2, the complete variable domain is DSGVTQTPKHLITATGQRVTLRCSPRSGDLSVYWYQQSLDQGLQFLIQYYNGEERAKGNILERFSAQQFPDLHSELNLSSLELGDSALYFCASSVVAGGNTGELFFGEGSRLTVL.

The V call is TRBV6-2 or TRBV6-3, the J call TRBJ1-1; unclear D gene. The CDR3 is 12 residues long. Trimming took off 2 bases at V and 11 bases at J, with 12 bases between the two ends. Germline-derived CDR1 and CDR2 are MNHEY and SVGEGT. In DNA form, the CDR3 reads TGTGCCAGCAGTTACCCCGACCCTGCGGCTTTCTTT. Translating it yields CASSYPDPAAFF.